This TCR beta chain was sequenced in a study of blood T cell repertoires in COVID-19. Turning to the study itself: PBMCs, B-cell-depleted T cells, or T cells were the source of the cDNA or gDNA that made up the material.

The germline gives CDR1 SNHLY, CDR2 FYNNEI. V was pared by 3 bases and J by 3 bases, with 17 bases between. The CDR3 is 17 amino acids. Method: immunoSEQ multiplex PCR; TCRdb's copy keeps in-frame clones and lacks some. This table has roughly 230,000 clones, roughly 80% appearing once. Sequenced sample: peripheral blood. The chain carries TRBV2 and TRBJ2-2; no clear D gene. The sequence derives from a woman in her fifties or sixties with active or convalescent COVID-19. Here the CDR3 DNA reads TGTGCCAGCAGTGAGATGGTCCCCCAACAAGACACCGGGGAGCTGTTTTTT. It encodes CASSEMVPQQDTGELFF.